This T cell receptor beta chain appears in the sequencing data of a study of T cells in Graves' hyperthyroidism and ophthalmopathy. Findings and caveats of the study: Ophthalmopathy cases were set apart from stable hyperthyroidism by a 13 V-J model. The model identified upcoming ophthalmopathy a median approximately 6.4 months ahead of onset.

A remark on this clonotype: As yet, its antigen is unknown.

Uncontrolled infection, other autoimmune disease, pregnancy or lactation disqualified patients from enrolment. Clinical symptoms, serum thyroxine, TRAb, thyroid ultrasound and orbital computed tomography informed diagnoses. Amplification of TCR beta CDR3 regions was performed using RNA transcripts as template. The primer set for the first-round RT-PCR of the TCR CDR3 was HTBI. TCRdb analysed the multiplex PCR reads with MiXCR anew, one entry per CDR3 protein. Among roughly 570,000 distinct CDR3 sequences listed, roughly 50% were seen once. V was pared by 11 bases and J by 9 bases, with 24 bases between. There are 14 residues in the CDR3. Per the germline V gene, CDR1 is KGHDR and CDR2 is SFDVKD.

This clonotype originated in an adult woman with Graves' disease, either hyperthyroidism or ophthalmopathy (not recorded which). Sequencing was carried out using peripheral blood or thyroid tissue (not recorded which). The rearrangement uses TRBV24-1 and TRBJ1-1; perhaps TRBD1 as D (6 bases). In DNA form, the CDR3 reads TGTGCCAGCAGCCAAGATCAGTCTCGGGGGCAAGCTTTCTTT. It is translated as CASSQDQSRGQAFF.